This T cell receptor beta chain is from a study of early T cells in non-severe SARS-CoV-2 infection. CDR1 is MGHRA, CDR2 YSYEKL, per germline. CDR3 size: 14 residues. Concerning this clonotype: The junction differs from germline at one of its ends, possibly a read error.

Each CDR3 protein is one row after TCRdb ran MiXCR on the 5' RACE reads. Of about 98,000 distinct CDR3 sequences listed, under 15% are singletons. The clonotype was recovered from an adult who was a healthcare worker with PCR-confirmed SARS-CoV-2 infection or an uninfected control (not recorded which). Specimen: whole blood. The V gene is TRBV4-1, the J gene TRBJ1-1; tentative D call: TRBD1 (6 bases). Here the CDR3 DNA reads TGCGCCACCAGCCCCCCAGGGGCGAACACTGAAGCTTTCTTT. Translation gives CATSPPGANTEAFF.